A single sample is the source of the 12 T cell receptor beta chains below, sequenced in a study of siplizumab effects on memory and regulatory T cells (dated by TCRdb to 2018 to 2020). The receptor library was made with the immunoSEQ multiplex PCR assay. The immuneACCESS repertoire file appears here via TCRdb, limited to in-frame rearrangements. These files lack a portion of the clones; in checked studies, under half of the deficit traces to unresolved V genes, and the cause of the others is not known. This sample gives some 96,000 clones in total; approximately 94% of them show up just once. Of the sample, over 1% falls within the top ten clones. Sequences were obtained from non-Treg CD4+ T cells sorted from blood. Explained via the paper, the cell subset or site label denotes: FACS-sorted unstimulated CD4+ non-regulatory T cells. The receptors stem from a human donor in good health.

This chain uses TRBV7-2 with TRBJ1-5, with a possible D match to TRBD1 (5 bases). Germline V gene lookup returns CDR1 SGHTA and CDR2 FQGNSA. Between the trimmed V and J ends, which lost 5 bases and 4 bases, there was a span of 9 bases. The CDR3 has 13 residues. CDR3 nucleotide sequence: TGTGCCAGCAGCCCGGGGGTGAATCAGCCCCAGCATTTT. It encodes CASSPGVNQPQHF.

The chain links TRBV10-3 to TRBJ2-3, with D possibly being TRBD2 (6 bases). Germline V gene sequence: CDR1 ENHRY, CDR2 SYGVKD. The CDR3 contains 14 residues. V was trimmed by 8 bases and J by 4 bases, leaving 16 bases between them. The CDR3 sequence: CAIGGSGVADTQYF. The DNA for the CDR3 is TGTGCCATCGGAGGGTCGGGTGTTGCAGATACGCAGTATTTT.

The count of this clone is one. The chain employs TRBV5-1 and TRBJ2-7; 7 bases match TRBD2. The CDR3 extends over 14 amino acids. J was trimmed by 2 bases and V by 6 bases; bases with no gene match: 8. The germline gives CDR1 SGHRS, CDR2 YFSETQ. In DNA form, the CDR3 reads TGCGCCAGCAAGGCGCTAGCGGAGGCCTACGAGCAGTACTTC. Its translation is CASKALAEAYEQYF.

The V call is TRBV5-1, the J call TRBJ2-1; 8 bases are shared with TRBD2. V shed 0 bases, J shed 3 bases, and the junction held 2 bases outside the gene matches. There are 15 residues in the CDR3. Germline assignment: CDR1 SGHRS and CDR2 YFSETQ. The CDR3 is CASSLDSGDYNEQFF. For the CDR3, the DNA is TGCGCCAGCAGCTTGGATAGCGGGGACTACAATGAGCAGTTCTTC.

On this clone: In the same sample, other DNA sequences code for this CDR3. The chain has TRBV29-1 and TRBJ2-2; the D gene is possibly TRBD1 (6 bases). The CDR3 loop spans 14 amino acids. Germline V gives CDR1 SQVTM, CDR2 ANQGSEA. Trimming pared 6 bases from V and 1 base from J, leaving 12 bases between. CDR3 coding DNA: TGCAGCGTCACCGGACAGATGAACACCGGGGAGCTGTTTTTT. It is translated as CSVTGQMNTGELFF.

The CDR3 loop reads CAWRAPQGRGQYF. In nucleotides, the CDR3 is TGTGCCTGGAGGGCACCCCAGGGGCGGGGGCAGTACTTC. The chain couples TRBV30 to TRBJ2-7; perhaps D is TRBD1 or TRBD2 (6 bases each). CDR1 and CDR2 from the germline V gene are GTSNPN and SVGIG (reference sequence). This CDR3 has 13 amino acids. V was shortened by 3 bases and J by 9 bases, with 18 bases between the two germline ends. The complete variable domain, with remaining parts taken from reference TRBV30 and TRBJ2-7, reads SQTIHQWPATLVQPVGSPLSLECTVEGTSNPNLYWYRQAAGRGLQLLFYSVGIGQISSEVPQNLSASRPQDRQFILSSKKLLLSDSGFYLCAWRAPQGRGQYFGPGTRLTVT.

The chain couples TRBV6-1 to TRBJ2-3; 7 bases are shared with TRBD2. Germline V gene lookup returns CDR1 MNHNS and CDR2 SASEGT. Unmatched junction bases numbered 8, after V lost 7 bases and J lost 4 bases. CDR3 length: 14 residues. The CDR3 nucleotides read TGTGCCAGCACCCTAGCGGAGTGGGCAGATACGCAGTATTTT. This codes for CASTLAEWADTQYF.

In this sample, this clone turned up once. The rearrangement uses TRBV5-1 and TRBJ2-7; TRBD2 might be the D (6 bases). The CDR3 loop spans 17 amino acids. Germline V gene lookup returns CDR1 SGHRS and CDR2 YFSETQ. The V end lost 0 bases, the J end lost 2 bases, and 18 bases lay between the germline ends. Written as DNA, the CDR3 is TGCGCCAGCAGCTTGGTACGATTGACGGGAGAACCCTACGAGCAGTACTTC. Amino acid sequence: CASSLVRLTGEPYEQYF.

The rearrangement uses TRBV11-2 and TRBJ2-7; 16 nucleotides align to TRBD2. The CDR3 spans 18 residues. The V gene end was trimmed by 6 bases and the J gene end by 6 bases; junction bases not matched to a gene: 14. Germline V gene sequence: CDR1 SGHAT, CDR2 FQNNGV. Written as DNA, the CDR3 is TGTGCCAGCAGTTTTAGGGGGGGACTAGCGGGAGGGCCCGGCGAGCAGTACTTC. The encoded protein is CASSFRGGLAGGPGEQYF.

The chain recombines TRBV29-1 with TRBJ2-7; possibly TRBD2 for D (6 bases). The CDR3 runs 13 residues. Trimming cost V 1 base and J 5 bases, with 12 bases left between them. Germline CDR1 SQVTM, CDR2 ANQGSEA. CDR3 nucleotides: TGCAGCGTTGAAGGTAGCGGAAGAAACGAGCAGTACTTC. Amino acids: CSVEGSGRNEQYF.

The rearrangement uses TRBV5-1 and TRBJ1-4; 8 bases agree with TRBD1. The germline gives CDR1 SGHRS, CDR2 YFSETQ. Unmatched junction bases numbered 0, after V lost 0 bases and J lost 8 bases. CDR3 size: 13 residues. The CDR3 region has the DNA TGCGCCAGCAGCTTGGGGGACAGGGAAAAACTGTTTTTT. This translates into CASSLGDREKLFF.

V is TRBV10-1 and J is TRBJ1-2; 7 nucleotides match TRBD1. Per germline, CDR1 WNHNN and CDR2 SYGVQD (reference sequence). The CDR3 consists of 13 residues. Unmatched junction bases numbered 4, after V lost 6 bases and J lost 3 bases. DNA of the CDR3: TGCGCCAGCAGCGACGGACAGGACTATGGCTACACCTTC. This sequence encodes CASSDGQDYGYTF.